The 29 T cell receptor beta chains below were found in one sample sequenced in a study of OX40 agonist ivuxolimab in advanced cancers. Some clones are missing from TCRdb's copy, which holds only in-frame ones; the method was immunoSEQ multiplex PCR. The sample lists 50,000 to 65,000 clones, around 90% occurring once. This specimen consisted of CD4+ or CD8+ T cells sorted from blood, obtained in a trial of the OX40 agonist ivuxolimab. Source of these receptors: an adult with an advanced solid tumor such as melanoma, head and neck, liver or kidney cancer.

This sequence joins TRBV2 and TRBJ2-7, with TRBD1 matching over 7 bases. V was clipped by 4 bases and J by 2 bases; unmatched bases: 8. Germline-derived CDR1 and CDR2 are SNHLY and FYNNEI. This CDR3 is 15 amino acids long. The CDR3 here is CASSASLGQTYEQYF. The CDR3, as DNA: TGTGCCAGCAGTGCGTCGTTGGGACAGACCTACGAGCAGTACTTC.

The chain joins TRBV6-1 to TRBJ1-5; 7 bases agree with TRBD1. The CDR3 extends over 15 amino acids. Per the germline V gene, CDR1 is MNHNS and CDR2 is SASEGT. After removal of 2 bases from V and 4 bases from J, the junction contained 5 bases not matched to a gene. Written as DNA, the CDR3 is TGTGCCAGCAGTGAATTTTTGACAGGGAATCAGCCCCAGCATTTT. Translated, it gives CASSEFLTGNQPQHF.

The V gene is TRBV10-1, the J gene TRBJ2-2; 11 bases agree with TRBD1. This CDR3 has 14 amino acids. Germline lookup yields CDR1 WNHNN and CDR2 SYGVQD (reference sequence). The V gene end was trimmed by 8 bases and the J gene end by 3 bases; junction bases not matched to a gene: 2. The CDR3 reads CASGTGGDTGELFF. The CDR3 DNA sequence: TGCGCCAGCGGGACAGGGGGAGACACCGGGGAGCTGTTTTTT.

The chain recombines TRBV28 with TRBJ2-3; D may match TRBD1 or TRBD2 (6 bases each). Trimming shortened V by 4 bases and J by 4 bases, and 15 bases separated the two germline ends. This CDR3 has 15 residues. Looked up from germline, CDR1 is MDHEN and CDR2 is SYDVKM. CDR3 bases: TGTGCCAGCAGTTCCTGGGGGCGCGGGGCAGATACGCAGTATTTT. Its translation: CASSSWGRGADTQYF.

V gene TRBV28 combines with J gene TRBJ1-2; 10 nucleotides align to TRBD1. Unmatched junction bases numbered 13, after V lost 8 bases and J lost 4 bases. This CDR3 comprises 16 residues. CDR1 is MDHEN, CDR2 SYDVKM, per germline. The CDR3 sequence is CASGLPRQGAGYGYTF. CDR3 coding DNA: TGTGCCAGCGGGTTACCTAGACAGGGGGCAGGCTATGGCTACACCTTC.

The rearrangement uses TRBV30 and TRBJ2-3; 9 bases agree with TRBD2. Germline V gene sequence: CDR1 GTSNPN, CDR2 SVGIG (reference sequence). V trimming: 1 base; J trimming: 1 base; junction bases outside the gene matches: 0. The CDR3 length is 14 residues. The DNA of the CDR3 is TGTGCCTGGAGTGGACTAGCGGGCACAGATACGCAGTATTTT. It specifies CAWSGLAGTDTQYF. The complete variable domain, with remaining parts taken from reference TRBV30 and TRBJ2-3, reads SQTIHQWPATLVQPVGSPLSLECTVEGTSNPNLYWYRQAAGRGLQLLFYSVGIGQISSEVPQNLSASRPQDRQFILSSKKLLLSDSGFYLCAWSGLAGTDTQYFGPGTRLTVL.

This clone was observed a single time. This chain uses TRBV5-1 with TRBJ2-3, with 8 bases aligning to TRBD1. Looked up from germline, CDR1 is SGHRS and CDR2 is YFSETQ. V dropped 1 base and J dropped 2; count of bases not matched to a gene: 9. The CDR3 is 17 residues long. In DNA, the CDR3 is TGCGCCAGCAGCTTGATTAAAGGACAGGGACTCACAGATACGCAGTATTTT. Translation gives CASSLIKGQGLTDTQYF. The full variable domain, in which reference TRBV5-1 and TRBJ2-3 provide the parts outside the CDR3, is KAGVTQTPRYLIKTRGQQVTLSCSPISGHRSVSWYQQTPGQGLQFLFEYFSETQRNKGNFPGRFSGRQFSNSRSEMNVSTLELGDSALYLCASSLIKGQGLTDTQYFGPGTRLTVL.

The chain recombines TRBV29-1 with TRBJ1-2; 7 positions agree with TRBD1. Germline-derived CDR1 and CDR2 are SQVTM and ANQGSEA. Unmatched junction bases numbered 6, after V lost 4 bases and J lost 4 bases. The CDR3 is made up of 13 amino acids. The CDR3 bases are TGCAGCGTTGGAGGGGGCGACTCCTATGGCTACACCTTC. Translating it yields CSVGGGDSYGYTF.

The genes are TRBV2 and TRBJ2-1; 10 nucleotides align to TRBD2. CDR1 and CDR2 from the germline V gene are SNHLY and FYNNEI. The CDR3 has 13 amino acids. The ends lost 10 bases at V and 5 bases at J; junction bases unmatched: 5. The CDR3 loop is CATWTSGHNEQFF. The CDR3 bases are TGTGCCACTTGGACTAGCGGACACAATGAGCAGTTCTTC.

V gene TRBV28 combines with J gene TRBJ2-3, with 13 positions matching TRBD2. The V gene end was trimmed by 9 bases and the J gene end by 6 bases; junction bases not matched to a gene: 6. The V gene's germline CDR1 is MDHEN and CDR2 SYDVKM. This CDR3 contains 14 residues. The CDR3 sequence is CASGTSGASDTQYF. CDR3 coding DNA: TGTGCCAGTGGGACTAGCGGGGCCTCCGATACGCAGTATTTT.

The chain is built from TRBV19 and TRBJ1-5, with TRBD1 identical over 11 bases. V shed 7 bases and J 6 bases; nucleotides not matched to a gene: 5. Germline lookup yields CDR1 LNHDA and CDR2 SQIVND (reference sequence). The CDR3 has 14 residues. Here the CDR3 DNA reads TGTGCCAGTATGGGGACAGGGGGGATTCAGCCCCAGCATTTT. Protein sequence: CASMGTGGIQPQHF.

The sample holds one count of this clone. The chain joins TRBV18 to TRBJ2-5; 8 bases agree with TRBD2. The CDR3 sequence is 14 residues long. Germline trimming cut 2 bases from V and 8 bases from J; bases unmatched to any gene: 7. Germline V gives CDR1 KGHSH, CDR2 LQKENI. CDR3 coding DNA: TGTGCCAGCTCACCAGGGGGACTAGAACTAACCCAGTACTTC. This sequence encodes CASSPGGLELTQYF.

This sequence joins TRBV18 and TRBJ2-7, with D tentatively TRBD1 (6 bases). Germline V gene lookup returns CDR1 KGHSH and CDR2 LQKENI. The length of the CDR3 is 13 residues. V was pared by 3 bases and J by 2 bases, with 8 bases between. DNA of the CDR3: TGTGCCAGCTCACCGGACAGAACCTACGAGCAGTACTTC. It codes for CASSPDRTYEQYF.

The sample holds one count of this clone. The chain employs TRBV18 and TRBJ2-7, with 7 bases that match TRBD1. This CDR3 comprises 12 residues. Germline CDR1 reads KGHSH; CDR2 reads LQKENI. The trim removed 3 bases at V and 7 bases at J, leaving 3 bases unmatched. Written as DNA, the CDR3 is TGTGCCAGCTCACCGGACAGGTCTGAGCAGTACTTC. The encoded protein is CASSPDRSEQYF.

The chain couples TRBV19 to TRBJ1-3; 7 bases fit TRBD1. The CDR3 has 19 residues. Trimming at V came to 8 bases and at J to 0 bases, leaving 19 bases not matched to a gene. CDR1 is LNHDA and CDR2 is SQIVND in the germline V gene (reference sequence). The DNA of the CDR3 is TGTGCCAGTTCCCGGGACAGTGGCCTCCTACTTATCTCTGGAAACACCATATATTTT. Translating gives CASSRDSGLLLISGNTIYF. Full variable domain (remainder filled in from reference TRBV19 and TRBJ1-3): DGGITQSPKYLFRKEGQNVTLSCEQNLNHDAMYWYRQDPGQGLRLIYYSQIVNDFQKGDIAEGYSVSREKKESFPLTVTSAQKNPTAFYLCASSRDSGLLLISGNTIYFGEGSWLTVV.

This clone was seen a single time. The J gene is TRBJ2-6, the V gene TRBV18; D ambiguous. Looked up from germline, CDR1 is KGHSH and CDR2 is LQKENI. This CDR3 contains 15 residues. V was cut by 4 bases and J by 2 bases, with 9 bases left in between. The CDR3 nucleotides are TGTGCCAGCTCACAAACGCCTCCTGGGGCCAACGTCCTGACTTTC. It encodes CASSQTPPGANVLTF.

This sequence joins TRBV30 and TRBJ2-7; 9 nucleotides line up with TRBD2. This CDR3 spans 16 amino acids. The V segment lost 1 base and the J segment 5 bases; nucleotides outside the gene matches: 12. In germline, CDR1 is GTSNPN, CDR2 SVGIG (reference sequence). The CDR3 DNA follows: TGTGCCTGGAGTGATGTCGCGGGAGGGCGGTCCCACGAGCAGTACTTC. Amino acid sequence: CAWSDVAGGRSHEQYF.

A word on this clone: Sequence at one end of the junction differs from germline and may be a read error. The chain combines TRBV10-3 with TRBJ2-2; unclear D gene. In germline, CDR1 is ENHRY, CDR2 SYGVKD. The CDR3 is 14 amino acids. The CDR3 DNA is TGTGCAATCAAACAGAGCTTCGACACCGGGGAGCTGTTTTTT. Translated, it gives CAIKQSFDTGELFF.

The J gene is TRBJ2-5, the V gene TRBV2; possibly TRBD2 for D (5 bases). The germline CDR1 and CDR2 sequences are SNHLY and FYNNEI. CDR3 size: 15 residues. The V and J ends lost 9 bases and 5 bases respectively, with 22 bases between them. The CDR3 loop is CASKRRLDQIETQYF. In nucleotides, the CDR3 is TGTGCCAGTAAACGGAGGTTAGACCAGATTGAGACCCAGTACTTC. Full variable domain (remainder filled in from reference TRBV2 and TRBJ2-5): EPEVTQTPSHQVTQMGQEVILRCVPISNHLYFYWYRQILGQKVEFLVSFYNNEISEKSEIFDDQFSVERPDGSNFTLKIRSTKLEDSAMYFCASKRRLDQIETQYFGPGTRLLVL.

This chain joins TRBV5-1 and TRBJ2-1; 12 nucleotides match TRBD2. There are 15 residues in the CDR3. Trimming removed 0 bases from V and 7 bases from J; junction bases left unmatched: 2. The germline CDR1 and CDR2 sequences are SGHRS and YFSETQ. CDR3 region: CASSLATSGSNEQFF. DNA of the CDR3: TGCGCCAGCAGCTTGGCGACTAGCGGGAGTAATGAGCAGTTCTTC.

As to this clone: This sample includes further DNA sequences coding for the same CDR3. The chain has TRBV27 and TRBJ2-5, with unresolved D. The V and J ends lost 0 bases and 5 bases respectively, with 7 bases between them. Germline values: CDR1 MNHEY, CDR2 SMNVEV (reference sequence). The CDR3 is made up of 13 amino acids. CDR3 protein: CASSLSIWETQYF. The DNA of the CDR3 is TGTGCCAGCAGTTTATCCATCTGGGAGACCCAGTACTTC.

The gene calls are TRBV5-1 and TRBJ2-1; possibly TRBD2 for D (6 bases). V was pared by 5 bases and J by 5 bases, with 14 bases between. The CDR3 is made up of 14 amino acids. Germline V CDR1 and CDR2: SGHRS, YFSETQ. The CDR3 loop is CASSSGGKNNEQFF. CDR3 sequence (DNA): TGCGCCAGCAGTTCTGGCGGGAAAAACAATGAGCAGTTCTTC.

The DNA for the CDR3 is TGTGCCAGCAGCTTACTTGGGGGTGGAGCTTCGGCAGATACGCAGTATTTT. Translation gives CASSLLGGGASADTQYF. The V call is TRBV7-2, the J call TRBJ2-3; D is perhaps TRBD1 or TRBD2 (5 bases each). Germline V gene lookup returns CDR1 SGHTA and CDR2 FQGNSA. The CDR3 has 17 residues. The V and J ends lost 2 bases and 4 bases respectively, with 19 bases between them.

This clone showed up just a few times. The chain employs TRBV4-1 and TRBJ1-1; D is undetermined. CDR1 is MGHRA, CDR2 YSYEKL, per germline. CDR3 length equals 11 residues. V was shortened by 4 bases and J by 1 base, with 1 base between the two germline ends. CDR3 loop: CASSRNTEAFF. CDR3 DNA sequence: TGCGCCAGCAGCCGGAACACTGAAGCTTTCTTT.

The rearrangement joins TRBV28 to TRBJ1-5, with 8 positions matching TRBD1. Germline trimming cut 1 base from V and 7 bases from J; bases unmatched to any gene: 6. Germline V gene lookup returns CDR1 MDHEN and CDR2 SYDVKM. This CDR3 is 15 amino acids long. For the CDR3, the DNA is TGTGCCAGCAGTTTATTGACAGGGGCGGGACAGCCCCAGCATTTT. It translates to CASSLLTGAGQPQHF.

The chain joins TRBV19 to TRBJ2-6; TRBD1 is a possible D gene (6 bases). V was cut by 5 bases and J by 0 bases, with 11 bases left in between. The germline CDR1 and CDR2 sequences are LNHDA and SQIVND (reference sequence). CDR3 length: 16 amino acids. CDR3 loop: CASSQDSLSGANVLTF. The CDR3 coding sequence is TGTGCCAGTAGTCAGGACAGCCTCTCTGGGGCCAACGTCCTGACTTTC.

This clone was seen only a few times. J is TRBJ2-7 and V is TRBV28; 9 positions match TRBD2. Germline loops: CDR1 MDHEN, CDR2 SYDVKM. The CDR3 sequence is 16 residues long. J lost 4 bases, V lost 6 bases, and 13 bases had no gene match. This chain's CDR3 is CASSNSGAGGEYEQYF. CDR3 bases: TGTGCCAGCAGCAATTCTGGGGCGGGAGGGGAGTACGAGCAGTACTTC.

The sample holds one count of this clone. The V and J genes are TRBV7-3 and TRBJ2-1, with a tentative D call TRBD2 (5 bases). Trimming stripped 3 bases from V and 9 bases from J, with 12 bases between. CDR3 length: 13 amino acids. Germline V gives CDR1 SGHTA, CDR2 FQGTGA. The CDR3 protein is CASSFFGISEQFF. As DNA, the CDR3 is TGTGCCAGCAGCTTTTTCGGGATCTCTGAGCAGTTCTTC.

This chain links TRBV27 with TRBJ2-1; 10 bases line up with TRBD1. CDR1 is MNHEY and CDR2 is SMNVEV in the germline V gene (reference sequence). V was clipped by 3 bases and J by 3 bases; unmatched bases: 8. This CDR3 is 17 amino acids long. In nucleotides, the CDR3 is TGTGCCAGCAGTTTTAGCGGACAGGGGGAACTCTACAATGAGCAGTTCTTC. Its protein is CASSFSGQGELYNEQFF.